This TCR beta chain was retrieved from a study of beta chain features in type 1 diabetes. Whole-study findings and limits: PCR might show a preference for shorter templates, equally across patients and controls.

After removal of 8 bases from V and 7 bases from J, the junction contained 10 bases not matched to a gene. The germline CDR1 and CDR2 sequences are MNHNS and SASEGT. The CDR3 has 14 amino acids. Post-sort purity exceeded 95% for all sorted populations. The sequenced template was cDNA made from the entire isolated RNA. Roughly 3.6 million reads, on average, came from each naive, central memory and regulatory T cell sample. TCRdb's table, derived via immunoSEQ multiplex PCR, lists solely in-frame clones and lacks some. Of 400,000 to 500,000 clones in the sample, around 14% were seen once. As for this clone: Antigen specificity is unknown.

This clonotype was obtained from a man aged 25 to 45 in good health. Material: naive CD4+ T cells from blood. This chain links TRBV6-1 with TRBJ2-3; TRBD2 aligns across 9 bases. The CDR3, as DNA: TGTGCCAGCGTCACGACTAGCGGATCTTATACGCAGTATTTT. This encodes CASVTTSGSYTQYF.